These 22 T cell receptor beta chains came from one sample sequenced in a study of T cell responses to AZD1222 COVID-19 vaccine. Using immunoSEQ multiplex PCR, the repertoire was profiled, and TCRdb retains in-frame clones only, with some absent. The sample consists of around 130,000 clones, approximately 88% of them appearing once. Sample: peripheral blood, taken 28 days after the second AZD1222 dose. Every receptor here comes from an adult who received the AZD1222 COVID-19 vaccine.

This chain joins TRBV29-1 and TRBJ2-7; D uncertain. The germline V and J ends were trimmed by 4 bases and 0 bases, with 7 bases remaining between them. This CDR3 contains 12 residues. Germline lookup yields CDR1 SQVTM and CDR2 ANQGSEA. The CDR3 DNA follows: TGCAGCGTTGTACAGAGCTCCTACGAGCAGTACTTC. Amino acids: CSVVQSSYEQYF.

This chain joins TRBV5-1 and TRBJ1-4; 7 bases align to TRBD1. V shed 4 bases and J 7 bases; nucleotides not matched to a gene: 4. CDR1 and CDR2 (germline): SGHRS, YFSETQ. This CDR3 comprises 13 residues. The CDR3 coding sequence is TGCGCCAGCAGCGACAGGGAGGGTGAAAAACTGTTTTTT. Residues: CASSDREGEKLFF.

The chain uses TRBV4-1 and TRBJ1-1; D gene uncertain. Between the trimmed V and J ends, which lost 2 bases and 11 bases, there was a span of 15 bases. CDR3 size: 13 residues. Germline lookup yields CDR1 MGHRA and CDR2 YSYEKL. The CDR3 protein is CASSQNDQQTAFF. In DNA form, the CDR3 reads TGCGCCAGCAGCCAAAACGACCAGCAGACGGCTTTCTTT.

The chain has TRBV7-8 and TRBJ1-1; 7 nucleotides match TRBD1. The trim removed 5 bases at V and 5 bases at J, leaving 5 bases unmatched. CDR3 length: 13 amino acids. Germline V gene data show CDR1 as SGHVS and CDR2 as FQNEAQ. The CDR3 loop reads CASSLTGRTEAFF. The DNA of the CDR3 is TGTGCCAGCAGCCTGACAGGGCGTACTGAAGCTTTCTTT.

This chain uses TRBV6-1 with TRBJ1-4; D is uncertain. The CDR3 is made up of 14 amino acids. V gave up 2 bases and J gave up 3 bases, with 7 bases separating them. Per germline, CDR1 MNHNS and CDR2 SASEGT. The CDR3 here is CASSELWSNEKLFF. The CDR3 nucleotides read TGTGCCAGCAGTGAATTGTGGTCTAATGAAAAACTGTTTTTT.

The chain combines TRBV30 with TRBJ1-3, with a weak D call TRBD1 (5 bases). Trimming cost V 3 bases and J 7 bases, with 19 bases left between them. The CDR3 covers 15 residues. In germline, CDR1 is GTSNPN, CDR2 SVGIG (reference sequence). Here the CDR3 DNA reads TGTGCCTGGAGGGGGGGATCTTGGGAAGTTAACACCATATATTTT. Its protein product is CAWRGGSWEVNTIYF.

This clone is a singleton in its sample. This chain connects TRBV15 to TRBJ2-7, with 7 bases matching TRBD2. This CDR3 contains 16 residues. V gave up 0 bases and J gave up 3 bases; unmatched junction bases: 8. Per germline, CDR1 LNHNV and CDR2 YYDKDF (reference sequence). The chain's CDR3 is CATSRDKSASGYEQYF. The CDR3 DNA sequence: TGTGCCACCAGCAGAGATAAGTCGGCTAGCGGCTACGAGCAGTACTTC.

J is TRBJ1-2 and V is TRBV29-1, with a weak D call TRBD1 (6 bases). Germline V lookup: CDR1 SQVTM, CDR2 ANQGSEA. V was clipped by 4 bases and J by 8 bases, with 14 bases between them. CDR3 length: 12 amino acids. CDR3 DNA: TGCAGCGTTGTTCCAGGGGCGCAGGGCTACACCTTC. Its protein is CSVVPGAQGYTF. The whole variable domain, filled in from reference TRBV29-1 and TRBJ1-2, reads SAVISQKPSRDICQRGTSLTIQCQVDSQVTMMFWYRQQPGQSLTLIATANQGSEATYESGFVIDKFPISRPNLTFSTLTVSNMSPEDSSIYLCSVVPGAQGYTFGSGTRLTVV.

The chain uses TRBV7-2 and TRBJ1-4, with D possibly being TRBD1 (6 bases). Germline assignment: CDR1 SGHTA and CDR2 FQGNSA. The V end was cut by 4 bases, the J end by 8 bases, with 14 bases between. This CDR3 region has 14 residues. CDR3 in DNA: TGTGCCAGCAGCTCCCCCGGGACACACGAAAAACTGTTTTTT. This gives the protein CASSSPGTHEKLFF.

This chain connects TRBV9 to TRBJ1-1, with 9 bases aligning to TRBD1. V trimming: 4 bases; J trimming: 1 base; junction bases outside the gene matches: 5. The CDR3 spans 15 residues. From germline, CDR1 is SGDLS and CDR2 YYNGEE. CDR3 residues: CASSLEGQGNTEAFF. CDR3 in DNA: TGTGCCAGCAGCCTAGAGGGACAGGGGAACACTGAAGCTTTCTTT. The full variable domain, rest sourced from reference TRBV9 and TRBJ1-1, is DSGVTQTPKHLITATGQRVTLRCSPRSGDLSVYWYQQSLDQGLQFLIQYYNGEERAKGNILERFSAQQFPDLHSELNLSSLELGDSALYFCASSLEGQGNTEAFFGQGTRLTVV.

The V and J genes are TRBV9 and TRBJ2-1; TRBD2 matches at 9 bases. This CDR3 is built from 18 residues. Germline values: CDR1 SGDLS, CDR2 YYNGEE. Losses at the gene ends were 3 bases for V and 0 bases for J; bases not matched to a gene: 10. The CDR3 sequence: CASSARAGGTSSYNEQFF. CDR3 nucleotide sequence: TGTGCCAGCAGCGCCCGGGCGGGGGGGACTAGCTCCTACAATGAGCAGTTCTTC.

The chain employs TRBV7-6 and TRBJ2-6; 8 nucleotides match TRBD1. The junction had 5 bases not matched to a gene; V was cut back by 5 bases and J by 2 bases. Germline CDR1 reads SGHVS; CDR2 reads FNYEAQ. The CDR3 is 16 residues long. The CDR3 sequence is CASSPQGAPGANVLTF. The DNA of the CDR3 is TGTGCCAGCAGCCCTCAGGGGGCGCCTGGGGCCAACGTCCTGACTTTC.

V and J are TRBV5-1 and TRBJ2-7; the D is unclear. V gave up 3 bases and J gave up 0 bases, with 7 bases separating them. Germline CDR1 is SGHRS and CDR2 is YFSETQ. The CDR3 sequence is 13 residues long. The CDR3 DNA follows: TGCGCCAGCAGCTCTTGGGGCTCCTACGAGCAGTACTTC. This translates into CASSSWGSYEQYF.

Of note for this clone: A junction boundary mismatches the germline segment, possibly from a read error. The rearrangement links TRBV5-1 to TRBJ2-5; D is unclear. The CDR3 sequence is 13 residues long. Germline V gives CDR1 SGHRS, CDR2 YFSETQ. The CDR3 DNA reads as TGCGCCAGCAGGTTGGTTGGGCAAGAGACCCAGTACTTC. Residues: CASRLVGQETQYF.

CDR3 bases: TGTGCCAGCAGTCAAGGAGGGTTGGGCAATCAGCCCCAGCATTTT. Translation gives CASSQGGLGNQPQHF. The V and J genes are TRBV28 and TRBJ1-5; D unclear. CDR3 length equals 15 residues. The V gene's germline CDR1 is MDHEN and CDR2 SYDVKM. V lost 5 bases to trimming and J lost 2 bases, with 13 bases between them.

This clone was observed a few times. The chain combines TRBV6-1 with TRBJ1-3, with TRBD1 as a possible D gene (6 bases). From germline, CDR1 is MNHNS and CDR2 SASEGT. CDR3 length: 15 amino acids. The germline V and J ends were trimmed by 3 bases and 3 bases, with 12 bases remaining between them. The CDR3 nucleotides read TGTGCCAGCAGTGATGGATACAGGGATGGAAACACCATATATTTT. Translating gives CASSDGYRDGNTIYF.

This clone occurred a few times. J is TRBJ2-7 and V is TRBV7-8; 8 positions agree with TRBD2. Germline V lookup: CDR1 SGHVS, CDR2 FQNEAQ. Trimming took 3 bases from V and 1 from J; bases not matched to a gene: 8. The length of the CDR3 is 16 residues. The chain's CDR3 is CASSFGVSGASYEQYF. Written as DNA, the CDR3 is TGTGCCAGCAGCTTCGGAGTTAGCGGGGCTTCCTACGAGCAGTACTTC.

This chain uses TRBV9 with TRBJ2-3, with a possible D match to TRBD2 (6 bases). The CDR3 length is 14 residues. V lost 10 bases to trimming and J lost 5 bases, with 20 bases between them. Germline V CDR1 and CDR2: SGDLS, YYNGEE. The CDR3 is CAAGFSGAGDTQYF. In DNA form, the CDR3 reads TGTGCCGCGGGGTTTTCGGGAGCGGGAGATACGCAGTATTTT.

The V and J genes are TRBV11-2 and TRBJ2-1; D might be TRBD2 (5 bases). Per germline, CDR1 SGHAT and CDR2 FQNNGV. V dropped 2 bases and J dropped 2 bases, with 16 bases sitting between them. The CDR3 has 17 residues. CDR3 region: CASSLPFGGGAYNEQFF. As DNA, the CDR3 is TGTGCCAGCAGCTTACCCTTCGGAGGTGGGGCCTACAATGAGCAGTTCTTC. Full variable domain (outside the CDR3, taken from reference TRBV11-2 and TRBJ2-1): EAGVAQSPRYKIIEKRQSVAFWCNPISGHATLYWYQQILGQGPKLLIQFQNNGVVDDSQLPKDRFSAERLKGVDSTLKIQPAKLEDSAVYLCASSLPFGGGAYNEQFFGPGTRLTVL.

This chain uses TRBV6-5 with TRBJ1-1; no reliable D call. Trimming removed 10 bases at V and 0 bases at J, with 9 bases between. The CDR3 runs to 12 residues. CDR1 and CDR2 (germline): MNHEY, SVGAGI. Written as DNA, the CDR3 is TGTGCCACGCAGTACATGAACACTGAAGCTTTCTTT. Amino acid sequence: CATQYMNTEAFF.

V and J are TRBV30 and TRBJ1-6; possible D gene TRBD1, 5 bases. The ends were cut back, 1 base at V and 0 bases at J, with 13 bases in the middle. The CDR3 contains 17 residues. Germline CDR1 reads GTSNPN; CDR2 reads SVGIG (reference sequence). In DNA, the CDR3 is TGTGCCTGGAGTGAGACAGCAGTTAGCTCCTATAATTCACCCCTCCACTTT. It encodes CAWSETAVSSYNSPLHF.

The chain joins TRBV6-5 to TRBJ2-2, with a possible D match to TRBD2 (6 bases). Germline assignment: CDR1 MNHEY and CDR2 SVGAGI. Trimming shortened V by 6 bases and J by 4 bases, and 9 bases separated the two germline ends. CDR3 length: 13 amino acids. The CDR3 DNA is TGTGCCAGCAGGGGTAGCGGCACCGGGGAGCTGTTTTTT. Amino acids: CASRGSGTGELFF.